Listed below are T cell receptor beta chains from one sample, sequenced in a study of vaccination effects on CD4 cells after COVID-19. The assay was immunoSEQ multiplex PCR, and TCRdb's table has in-frame clones only and misses some. The data hold 70,000 to 85,000 clones, with about 80% observed a single time. Antigens for these TCRs are unknown. Here the sequenced sample was CD4+ T cells from PBMCs cultured with HCoV-229E spike peptides, taken after COVID-19 vaccination. Receptor source: a human donor who received a COVID-19 vaccine. The CDR3 runs from the conserved cysteine through the conserved F or W. The D gene is left open where the match is weak. Some rows have no size entry. The others give once, few or many, or a class for an expanded clone.

-,TRBJ1-4,TRBV30,-,TGTGCCTGGAGTGTAGGGGAAAAACTGTTTTTT,CAWSVGEKLFF
-,TRBJ1-2,TRBV5-1,TRBD1,TGCGCCAGCAGCTCGGGGACAGGATCAAACTATGGCTACACCTTC,CASSSGTGSNYGYTF
-,TRBJ2-3,TRBV27,-,TGTGCCAGCAAGGAGTGGGACACCCGCACAGATACGCAGTATTTT,CASKEWDTRTDTQYF
-,TRBJ2-1,TRBV7-2,TRBD2,TGTGCCAGCAGCTTAGCGGTCCGGGGGGACAATGAGCAGTTCTTC,CASSLAVRGDNEQFF
-,TRBJ1-3,TRBV6-1,-,TGTGCCAGCAGTGACCAAACAGCTTACTCTGGAAACACCATATATTTT,CASSDQTAYSGNTIYF
-,TRBJ2-2,TRBV11-3,-,TGTGCCAGCAGCTTCGGAGCAAACACCGGGGAGCTGTTTTTT,CASSFGANTGELFF
-,TRBJ2-3,TRBV5-1,-,TGCGCCAGCAGCTTTCGGGGAGACACAGATACGCAGTATTTT,CASSFRGDTDTQYF
-,TRBJ2-1,TRBV7-8,TRBD2,TGTGCCAGCAGCTTACGTCGGCTAGCGGGGGCCTACAATGAGCAGTTCTTC,CASSLRRLAGAYNEQFF
-,TRBJ2-1,TRBV24-1,-,TGTGCCACCAGTGATTTCCGGCCATCCTACAATGAGCAGTTCTTC,CATSDFRPSYNEQFF
-,TRBJ2-1,TRBV6-2/TRBV6-3,TRBD1,TGTGCCAGCAGTCCCATAACAGGGGGCAGAAGATCAATCTACAATGAGCAGTTCTTC,CASSPITGGRRSIYNEQFF
few,TRBJ1-6,TRBV10-3,-,TGTGCCATCAGTGAGTCGGCAGGGTACCTTAGTTCACCCCTCCACTTT,CAISESAGYLSSPLHF
-,TRBJ2-3,TRBV5-1,-,TGCGCCAGCAGCTTGCAACTAGGGGGAGATACGCAGTATTTT,CASSLQLGGDTQYF
-,TRBJ2-5,TRBV24-1,-,TGTGCCACCAGTGGTACGGACGGTTCCCAAGAGACCCAGTACTTC,CATSGTDGSQETQYF
-,TRBJ2-3,TRBV7-3,TRBD2,TGTGCCAGCGGTAGCGGGGGGGCCACAGATACGCAGTATTTT,CASGSGGATDTQYF
-,TRBJ1-2,TRBV30,TRBD1,TGTGCCTGGAGGCCGCAGGGGGGAGGCTATGGCTACACCTTC,CAWRPQGGGYGYTF
once,TRBJ2-3,TRBV27,-,TGTGCCAGCCAAAGGGGGGCTGGAGCAGATACGCAGTATTTT,CASQRGAGADTQYF
-,TRBJ2-5,TRBV9,-,TGTGCCAGCAGCAGGGGGTCCATTGGAGAGACCCAGTACTTC,CASSRGSIGETQYF
-,TRBJ2-5,TRBV12-5,-,TGTGCTAGTGGTTCGATTGGGGCCGGGCGGGGATACGGGACCCAGTACTTC,CASGSIGAGRGYGTQYF
-,TRBJ2-3,TRBV2,TRBD1,TGTGCCAGCAGGGTACAGGGGGAAGATACGCAGTATTTT,CASRVQGEDTQYF
once,TRBJ1-1,TRBV7-2,-,TGTGCCAGCAGCTTAGATACAGGCCGGGGTGAAGCTTTCTTT,CASSLDTGRGEAFF
-,TRBJ1-5,TRBV27,-,TGTGCCAGCAGCGCCGTTGGGGCCCAGCCCCAGCATTTT,CASSAVGAQPQHF
-,TRBJ2-2,TRBV5-1,TRBD1,TGCGCCAGCAGCCCCTGGACAGGGCGGCCTCCCGGGGAGCTGTTTTTT,CASSPWTGRPPGELFF
few,TRBJ1-1,TRBV27,-,TGTGCCAGCGGAAAAGAGGGGAACACTGAAGCTTTCTTT,CASGKEGNTEAFF
-,TRBJ2-5,TRBV12-3/TRBV12-4,-,TGTGCCAGCAGTTTAGCCCTCCAAGAGACCCAGTACTTC,CASSLALQETQYF
-,TRBJ2-5,TRBV10-2,-,TGCGCCAGCAGTGAGTCGCCCTACCAAGAGACCCAGTACTTC,CASSESPYQETQYF
-,TRBJ2-2,TRBV10-2,-,TGCGCCAGCAGTGAGTCGGGCAGGAACACCGGGGAGCTGTTTTTT,CASSESGRNTGELFF
few,TRBJ1-1,TRBV2,-,TGTGCCAGCTACCATAATCAGGGTTTGGCTGAAGCTTTCTTT,CASYHNQGLAEAFF
-,TRBJ2-1,TRBV27,TRBD1,TGTGCCAGCAGCGAACAGGGGGCGATCAATGAGCAGTTCTTC,CASSEQGAINEQFF
-,TRBJ2-2,TRBV5-1,TRBD1,TGCGCCAGCAGCTTTGGGCAGGGGGCCGGGGAGCTGTTTTTT,CASSFGQGAGELFF
-,TRBJ2-1,TRBV5-1,-,TGCGCCAGCAGCTTAATAACGACATCCTACAATGAGCAGTTCTTC,CASSLITTSYNEQFF
-,TRBJ2-5,TRBV19,TRBD1,TGTGCCAGTAGTACCCCGGACAGGGTGATTCAAGAGACCCAGTACTTC,CASSTPDRVIQETQYF
-,TRBJ1-6,TRBV6-1,-,TGTGCCAGCAGTGAGGGGAGCTCCTATAATTCACCCCTCCACTTT,CASSEGSSYNSPLHF